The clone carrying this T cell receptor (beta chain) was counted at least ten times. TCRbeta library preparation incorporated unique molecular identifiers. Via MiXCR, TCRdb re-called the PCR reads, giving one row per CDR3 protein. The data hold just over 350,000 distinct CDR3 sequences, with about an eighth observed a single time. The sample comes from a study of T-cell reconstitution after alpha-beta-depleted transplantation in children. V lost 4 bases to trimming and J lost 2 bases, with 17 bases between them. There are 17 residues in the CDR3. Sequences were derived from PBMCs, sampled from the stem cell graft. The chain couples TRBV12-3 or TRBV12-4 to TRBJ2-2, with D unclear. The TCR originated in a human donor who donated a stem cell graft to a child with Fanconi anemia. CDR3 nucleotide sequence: TGTGCCAGCAGTTCGTCTACTTCTAGTGTAAACACCGGGGAGCTGTTTTTT. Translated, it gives CASSSSTSSVNTGELFF.